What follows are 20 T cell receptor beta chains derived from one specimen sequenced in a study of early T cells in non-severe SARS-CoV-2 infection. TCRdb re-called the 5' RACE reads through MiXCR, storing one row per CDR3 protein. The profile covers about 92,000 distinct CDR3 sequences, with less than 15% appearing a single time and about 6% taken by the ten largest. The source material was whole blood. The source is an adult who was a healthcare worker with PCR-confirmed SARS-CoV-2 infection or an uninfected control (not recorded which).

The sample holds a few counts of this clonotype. CDR3 nucleotides: TGTGCTAGGAACCCACGTGAAGCTGACGAAGAGACCCAGTACTTC. Protein product: CARNPREADEETQYF. This sequence joins TRBV7-7 and TRBJ2-5; D is uncertain. This CDR3 has 15 amino acids. Germline V gives CDR1 SSHAT, CDR2 FNYEAQ (reference sequence).

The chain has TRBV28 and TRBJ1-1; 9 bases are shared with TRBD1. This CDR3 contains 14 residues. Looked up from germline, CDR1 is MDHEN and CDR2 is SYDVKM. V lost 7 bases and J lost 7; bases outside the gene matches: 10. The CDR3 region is CASTPRDRVGEAFF. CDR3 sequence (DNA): TGTGCCAGCACCCCGCGGGACAGGGTGGGTGAAGCTTTCTTT.

As DNA, the CDR3 is TGTGCCAGCAGTTCAGGGGGCAGAGTCACTGAAGCTTTCTTT. Its protein is CASSSGGRVTEAFF. The J gene is TRBJ1-1, the V gene TRBV6-2 or TRBV6-3, with TRBD1 matching 8 bases. This CDR3 comprises 14 residues. Looked up from germline, CDR1 is MNHEY and CDR2 is SVGEGT. V dropped 4 bases and J dropped 4; count of bases not matched to a gene: 5.

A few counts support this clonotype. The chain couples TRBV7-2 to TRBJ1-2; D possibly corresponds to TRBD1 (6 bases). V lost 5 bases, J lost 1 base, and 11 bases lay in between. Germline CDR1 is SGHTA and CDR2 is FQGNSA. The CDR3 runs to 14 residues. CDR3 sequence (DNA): TGTGCCAGCAGCGGCAGGGGATATAACTATGGCTACACCTTC. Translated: CASSGRGYNYGYTF. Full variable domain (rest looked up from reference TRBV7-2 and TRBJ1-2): GAGVSQSPSNKVTEKGKDVELRCDPISGHTALYWYRQSLGQGLEFLIYFQGNSAPDKSGLPSDRFSAERTGGSVSTLTIQRTQQEDSAVYLCASSGRGYNYGYTFGSGTRLTVV.

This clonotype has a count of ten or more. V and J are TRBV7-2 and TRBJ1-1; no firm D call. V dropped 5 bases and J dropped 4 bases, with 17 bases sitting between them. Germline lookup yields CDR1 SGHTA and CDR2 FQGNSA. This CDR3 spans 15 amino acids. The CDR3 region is CASSQRGVVSTEAFF. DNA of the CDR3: TGTGCCAGCAGCCAACGGGGAGTGGTGTCCACTGAAGCTTTCTTT.

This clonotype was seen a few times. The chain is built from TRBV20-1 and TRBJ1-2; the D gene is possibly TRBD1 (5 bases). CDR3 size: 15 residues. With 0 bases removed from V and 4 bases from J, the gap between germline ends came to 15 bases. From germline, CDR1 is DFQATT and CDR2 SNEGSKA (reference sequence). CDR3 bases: TGCAGTGCTAGAGATTTGGGGGGAGATAGCTATGGCTACACCTTC. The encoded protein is CSARDLGGDSYGYTF.

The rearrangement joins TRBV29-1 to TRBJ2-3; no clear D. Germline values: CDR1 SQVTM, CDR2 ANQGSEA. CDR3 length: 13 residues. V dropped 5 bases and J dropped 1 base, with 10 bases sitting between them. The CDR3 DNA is TGCAGCGTTCATTACCAGGGCACAGATACGCAGTATTTT. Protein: CSVHYQGTDTQYF.

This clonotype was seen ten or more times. In nucleotides, the CDR3 is TGCGCCAGCAGCCAAGGTTGGCCAGGTAATGGCAATCAGCCCCAGCATTTT. This sequence encodes CASSQGWPGNGNQPQHF. V gene TRBV4-3 combines with J gene TRBJ1-5; D unclear. The germline gives CDR1 LGHNA, CDR2 YSLEER. V lost 1 base and J 2 bases, leaving 15 bases between the germline ends. This CDR3 region has 17 residues.

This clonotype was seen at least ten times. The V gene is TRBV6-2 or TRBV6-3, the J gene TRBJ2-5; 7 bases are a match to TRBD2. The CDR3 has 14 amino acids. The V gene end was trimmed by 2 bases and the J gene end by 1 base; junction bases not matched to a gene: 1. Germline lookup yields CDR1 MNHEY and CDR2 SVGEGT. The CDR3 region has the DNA TGTGCCAGCAGTTACGCGGGGGTCCAAGAGACCCAGTACTTC. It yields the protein CASSYAGVQETQYF.

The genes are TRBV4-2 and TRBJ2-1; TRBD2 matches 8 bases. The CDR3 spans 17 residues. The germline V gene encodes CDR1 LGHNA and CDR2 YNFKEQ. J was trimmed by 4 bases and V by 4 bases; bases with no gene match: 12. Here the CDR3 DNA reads TGTGCCAGCAGCCCAGATGTTGGCGGGGGGATTTACAATGAGCAGTTCTTC. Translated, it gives CASSPDVGGGIYNEQFF.

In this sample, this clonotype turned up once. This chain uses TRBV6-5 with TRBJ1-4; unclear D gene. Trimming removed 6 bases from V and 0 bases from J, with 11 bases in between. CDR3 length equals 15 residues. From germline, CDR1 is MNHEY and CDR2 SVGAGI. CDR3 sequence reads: CASSRAGTTNEKLFF. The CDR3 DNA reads TGTGCCAGCAGCCGGGCCGGGACAACTAATGAAAAACTGTTTTTT.

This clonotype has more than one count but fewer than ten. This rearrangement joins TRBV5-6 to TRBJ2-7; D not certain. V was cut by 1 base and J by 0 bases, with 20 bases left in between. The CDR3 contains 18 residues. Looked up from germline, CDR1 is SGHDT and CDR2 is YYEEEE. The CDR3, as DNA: TGTGCCAGCAGCTTGTTAGTTTCAGGACCCAGGAGCTCCTACGAGCAGTACTTC. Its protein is CASSLLVSGPRSSYEQYF.

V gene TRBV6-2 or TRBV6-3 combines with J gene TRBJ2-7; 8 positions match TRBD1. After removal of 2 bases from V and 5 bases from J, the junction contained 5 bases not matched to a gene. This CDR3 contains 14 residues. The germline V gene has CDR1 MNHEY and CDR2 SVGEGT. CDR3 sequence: CASSYDQGANEQYF. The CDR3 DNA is TGTGCCAGCAGTTACGATCAGGGGGCCAACGAGCAGTACTTC.

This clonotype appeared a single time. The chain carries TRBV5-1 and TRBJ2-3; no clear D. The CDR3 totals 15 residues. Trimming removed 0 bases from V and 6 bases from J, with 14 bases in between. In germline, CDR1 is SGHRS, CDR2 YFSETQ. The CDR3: CASSLESALGDTQYF. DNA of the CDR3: TGCGCCAGCAGCTTGGAGTCAGCCCTGGGGGATACGCAGTATTTT.

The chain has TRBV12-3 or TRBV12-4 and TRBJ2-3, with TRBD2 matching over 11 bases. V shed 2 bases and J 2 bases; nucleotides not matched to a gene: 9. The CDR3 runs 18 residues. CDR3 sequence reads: CASSLLSGGATNTDTQYF. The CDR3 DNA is TGTGCCAGCAGTTTACTTAGCGGGGGGGCGACCAACACAGATACGCAGTATTTT.

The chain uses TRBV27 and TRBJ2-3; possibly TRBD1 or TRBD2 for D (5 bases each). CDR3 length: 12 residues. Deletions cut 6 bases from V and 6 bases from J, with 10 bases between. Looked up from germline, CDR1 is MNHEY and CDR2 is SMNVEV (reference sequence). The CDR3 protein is CASRGVVDTQYF. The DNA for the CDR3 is TGTGCCAGCAGGGGGGTGGTTGATACGCAGTATTTT.

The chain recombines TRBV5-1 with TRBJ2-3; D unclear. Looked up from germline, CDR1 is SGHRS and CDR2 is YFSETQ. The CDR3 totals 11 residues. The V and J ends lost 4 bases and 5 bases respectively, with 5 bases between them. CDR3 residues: CASSDLDTQYF. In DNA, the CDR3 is TGCGCCAGCAGCGATCTAGATACGCAGTATTTT.

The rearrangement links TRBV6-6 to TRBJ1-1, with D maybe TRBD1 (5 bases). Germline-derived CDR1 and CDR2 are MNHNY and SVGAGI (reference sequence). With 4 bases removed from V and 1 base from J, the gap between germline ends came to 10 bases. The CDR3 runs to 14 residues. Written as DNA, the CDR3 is TGTGCCAGCAGTTCCGACAGTGGGAACACTGAAGCTTTCTTT. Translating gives CASSSDSGNTEAFF.

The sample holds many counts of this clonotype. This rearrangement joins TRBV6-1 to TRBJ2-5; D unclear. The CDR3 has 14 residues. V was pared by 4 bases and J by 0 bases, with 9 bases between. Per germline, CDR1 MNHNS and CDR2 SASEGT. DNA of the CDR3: TGTGCCAGCAGTGCGGCCATTTACCAAGAGACCCAGTACTTC. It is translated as CASSAAIYQETQYF.

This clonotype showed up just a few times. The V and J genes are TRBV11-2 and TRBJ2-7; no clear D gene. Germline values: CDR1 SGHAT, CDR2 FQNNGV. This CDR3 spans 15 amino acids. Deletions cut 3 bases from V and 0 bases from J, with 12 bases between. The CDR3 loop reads CASSFGKVSSYEQYF. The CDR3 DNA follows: TGTGCCAGCAGCTTTGGGAAGGTGAGCTCCTACGAGCAGTACTTC.